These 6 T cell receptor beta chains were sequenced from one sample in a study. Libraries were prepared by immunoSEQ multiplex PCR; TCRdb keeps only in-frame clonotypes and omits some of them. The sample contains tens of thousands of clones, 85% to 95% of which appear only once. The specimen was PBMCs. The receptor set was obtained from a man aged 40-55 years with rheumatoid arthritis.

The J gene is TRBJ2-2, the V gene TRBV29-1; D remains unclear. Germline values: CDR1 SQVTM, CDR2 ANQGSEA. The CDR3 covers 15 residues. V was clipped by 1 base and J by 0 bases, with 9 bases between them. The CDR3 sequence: CSVEVQDANTGELFF. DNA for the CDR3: TGCAGCGTTGAAGTTCAGGACGCGAACACCGGGGAGCTGTTTTTT.

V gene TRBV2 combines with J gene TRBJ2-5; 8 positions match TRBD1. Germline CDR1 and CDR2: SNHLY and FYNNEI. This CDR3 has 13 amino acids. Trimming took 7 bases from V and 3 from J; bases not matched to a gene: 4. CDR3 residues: CASTPDREETQYF. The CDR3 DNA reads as TGTGCCAGCACCCCGGACAGGGAAGAGACCCAGTACTTC.

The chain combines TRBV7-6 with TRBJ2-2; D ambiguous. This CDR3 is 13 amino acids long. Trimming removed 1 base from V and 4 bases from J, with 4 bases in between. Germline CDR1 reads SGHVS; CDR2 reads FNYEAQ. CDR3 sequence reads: CASSLVFTGELFF. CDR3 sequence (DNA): TGTGCCAGCAGCTTAGTCTTCACCGGGGAGCTGTTTTTT.

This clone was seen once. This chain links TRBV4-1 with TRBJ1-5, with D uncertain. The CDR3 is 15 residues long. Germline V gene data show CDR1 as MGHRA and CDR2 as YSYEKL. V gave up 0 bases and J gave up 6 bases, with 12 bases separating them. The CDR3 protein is CASSQDGVRAQPQHF. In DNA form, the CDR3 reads TGCGCCAGCAGCCAAGACGGGGTAAGGGCTCAGCCCCAGCATTTT.

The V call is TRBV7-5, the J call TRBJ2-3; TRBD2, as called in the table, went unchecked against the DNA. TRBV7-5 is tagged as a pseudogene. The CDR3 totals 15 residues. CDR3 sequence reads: CARIRGRESTDTQYF. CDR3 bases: TGTGCCAGAATCCGCGGGCGGGAGAGCACAGATACGCAGTATTTT.

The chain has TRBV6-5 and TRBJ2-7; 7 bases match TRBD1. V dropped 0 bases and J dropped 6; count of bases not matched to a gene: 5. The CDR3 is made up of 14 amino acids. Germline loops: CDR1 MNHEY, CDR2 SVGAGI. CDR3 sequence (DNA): TGTGCCAGCAGTTACTCACAGGGGCGCTTCGAGCAGTACTTC. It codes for CASSYSQGRFEQYF.